Detailed here is one TCR beta chain. Its target is not known. This sample was taken from a study of persistence of HIV-infected CD4 T cells. Study at large: Donors were ART-treated; their CMV- and Gag-responding CD4+ T cells were isolated.

An overlapping HIV-1 Gag peptide pool stimulated these cells at about 0.91 ug/peptide/mL. Sorted nonresponding memory CD4+ T cells were CD40L-negative, CD69-negative, CD45RO-high. These HIV-1-infected adults initiated suppressive ART in chronic infection. The immunoSEQ assay was version 4, run in survey mode. Here immunoSEQ multiplex PCR was the method, and the copy in TCRdb shows in-frame clones only, minus some. Of some 58,000 clones listed, more than 70% are singletons. Findings and limits, study-wide: TCRbeta richness was lower in CMV- and Gag-responding cells than in anti-CD3/anti-CD28-responding cells.

This CDR3 spans 13 amino acids. V lost 4 bases and J 7 bases, leaving 14 bases between the germline ends. From germline, CDR1 is LGHDT and CDR2 YNNKEL (reference sequence). The clonotype was recovered from an adult man with HIV who was CMV-seropositive. The J gene is TRBJ2-7, the V gene TRBV3-1 (or the pseudogene TRBV3-2); maybe TRBD1 (6 bases). Sample: CD4+ T cells sorted from PBMCs after approximately 20-hour stimulation, taken from a patient who received antiretroviral therapy. The CDR3 loop reads CASSLSRGGEQYF. DNA for the CDR3: TGTGCCAGCAGCCTTTCCAGGGGCGGAGAGCAGTACTTC.